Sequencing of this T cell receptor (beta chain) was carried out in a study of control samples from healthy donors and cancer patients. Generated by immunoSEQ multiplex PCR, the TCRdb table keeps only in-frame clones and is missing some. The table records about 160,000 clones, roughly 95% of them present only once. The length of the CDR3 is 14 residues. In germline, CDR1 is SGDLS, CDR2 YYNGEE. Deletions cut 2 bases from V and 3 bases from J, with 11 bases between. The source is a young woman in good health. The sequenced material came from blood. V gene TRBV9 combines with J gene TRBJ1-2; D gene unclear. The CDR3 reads CASSVGQEDYGYTF. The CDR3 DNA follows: TGTGCCAGCAGCGTTGGCCAAGAGGACTATGGCTACACCTTC.